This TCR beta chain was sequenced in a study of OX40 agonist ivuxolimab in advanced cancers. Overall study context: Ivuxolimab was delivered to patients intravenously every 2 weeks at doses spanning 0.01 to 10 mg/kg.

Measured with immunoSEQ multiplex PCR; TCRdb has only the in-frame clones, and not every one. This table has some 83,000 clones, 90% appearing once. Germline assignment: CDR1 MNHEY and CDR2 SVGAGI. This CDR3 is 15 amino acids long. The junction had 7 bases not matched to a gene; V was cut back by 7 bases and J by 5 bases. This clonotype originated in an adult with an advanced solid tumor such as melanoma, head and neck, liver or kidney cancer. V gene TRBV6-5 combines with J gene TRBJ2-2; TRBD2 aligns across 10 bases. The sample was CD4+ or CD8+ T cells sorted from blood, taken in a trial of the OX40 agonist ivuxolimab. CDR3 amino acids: CASTRAGGWTGELFF. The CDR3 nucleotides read TGTGCCAGCACCCGAGCGGGAGGGTGGACCGGGGAGCTGTTTTTT.